A selection of T cell receptor beta chains follows, all from one sample in a study of cytomegalovirus exposure and HLA in healthy donors. Data came from immunoSEQ multiplex PCR; TCRdb stores just in-frame clones and leaves some out. This sample has roughly 130,000 clones; about 79% occur once, and the top ten carry roughly 2.5%. The material sequenced was PBMCs. Source of these receptors: a man aged 45-65 years in good health and CMV-seronegative. The CDR3 runs from the conserved cysteine through the conserved F or W. A D gene is named only where the DNA matches it firmly. A row's size may be missing; if present it is once, few, many or a size class.

D gene	clone size	J gene	V gene	CDR3 protein	CDR3 DNA
.	.	TRBJ1-1	TRBV12-1	CASSSLLGYTEAFF	TGTGCCAGCAGCTCCCTTCTGGGCTACACTGAAGCTTTCTTT
TRBD2	.	TRBJ2-7	TRBV29-1	CSVGGTSGGHEQYF	TGCAGCGTTGGGGGGACTAGCGGGGGCCACGAGCAGTACTTC
.	.	TRBJ2-3	TRBV5-1	CASSLLVKSTDTQYF	TGCGCCAGCAGCCTACTAGTAAAATCCACAGATACGCAGTATTTT
TRBD1	few	TRBJ1-2	TRBV19	CASIPRGRTGGYTF	TGTGCCAGTATTCCCAGGGGGCGAACGGGTGGCTACACCTTC
.	.	TRBJ2-7	TRBV4-2	CASSQEWRGGYEQYF	TGTGCCAGCAGCCAAGAATGGAGAGGGGGCTACGAGCAGTACTTC
.	.	TRBJ1-2	TRBV5-1	CASSYLTENYGYTF	TGCGCCAGCAGCTACCTAACAGAAAACTATGGCTACACCTTC
.	.	TRBJ2-5	TRBV6-1	CASSEVAETQYF	TGTGCCAGCAGTGAAGTCGCGGAGACCCAGTACTTC
TRBD2	once	TRBJ2-3	TRBV30	CAWEAGGADTQYF	TGTGCCTGGGAAGCGGGGGGGGCAGATACGCAGTATTTT
.	.	TRBJ1-2	TRBV5-5	CASSLDPQGRYGYTF	TGTGCCAGCAGCTTGGATCCACAGGGTCGGTATGGCTACACCTTC
TRBD1	.	TRBJ2-7	TRBV7-9	CASRTGAYEQYF	TGTGCCAGCAGGACAGGGGCCTACGAGCAGTACTTC
.	.	TRBJ1-5	TRBV7-6	CASSLEGHPQHF	TGTGCCAGCAGCTTAGAAGGACATCCCCAGCATTTT
.	.	TRBJ2-3	TRBV2	CASSVRLDATDTQYF	TGTGCCAGCAGTGTAAGGCTAGATGCCACAGATACGCAGTATTTT
.	once	TRBJ1-5	TRBV10-3	CAISDVEFNQPQHF	TGTGCCATCAGTGACGTAGAATTCAATCAGCCCCAGCATTTT
TRBD2	.	TRBJ2-1	TRBV4-1	CASSQDSRPSGGRSFF	TGCGCCAGCAGCCAAGATAGTCGGCCTAGCGGGGGGCGGAGTTTCTTC
TRBD1	.	TRBJ2-3	TRBV6-1	CASSELWTGGADTQYF	TGTGCCAGCAGTGAATTGTGGACAGGGGGCGCAGATACGCAGTATTTT
.	few	TRBJ1-1	TRBV7-9	CASSLADSNTEAFF	TGTGCCAGCAGCTTAGCGGACAGCAACACTGAAGCTTTCTTT
TRBD1	.	TRBJ1-4	TRBV18	CASSPTVQGNEKLFF	TGTGCCAGCTCACCAACTGTACAGGGGAATGAAAAACTGTTTTTT
TRBD2	.	TRBJ2-1	TRBV7-2	CASRAGGAGKEQFF	TGTGCCAGCAGGGCGGGGGGGGCCGGGAAGGAGCAGTTCTTC
TRBD1	.	TRBJ2-3	TRBV29-1	CSVRGTVTDTQYF	TGCAGCGTTAGAGGGACAGTCACAGATACGCAGTATTTT
TRBD1	.	TRBJ2-1	TRBV4-3	CASSQVGQSSYNEQFF	TGCGCCAGCAGCCAAGTGGGACAGAGCTCCTACAATGAGCAGTTCTTC
TRBD1	once	TRBJ2-1	TRBV7-2	CASSFAGGSYNEQFF	TGTGCCAGCAGCTTCGCAGGGGGATCCTACAATGAGCAGTTCTTC
TRBD1	.	TRBJ1-2	TRBV2	CASSPTGRMEGYTF	TGTGCCAGCAGTCCGACAGGGAGGATGGAAGGCTACACCTTC
.	.	TRBJ1-5	TRBV7-6	CASSLWGGNQPQHF	TGTGCCAGCAGCTTATGGGGGGGCAATCAGCCCCAGCATTTT
.	.	TRBJ1-4	TRBV6-5	CASSLLSGVSEKLFF	TGTGCCAGCAGTCTCCTATCGGGGGTTAGTGAAAAACTGTTTTTT
TRBD1	few	TRBJ1-5	TRBV6-1	CASSTTGIPQPQHF	TGTGCCAGCAGTACGACAGGGATCCCTCAGCCCCAGCATTTT
TRBD2	.	TRBJ2-7	TRBV5-4	CASSLERGAYEQYF	TGTGCCAGCAGCTTGGAGCGGGGGGCCTACGAGCAGTACTTC
.	.	TRBJ1-3	TRBV7-9	CARSGGPGNTIYF	TGTGCCAGGTCCGGGGGGCCTGGAAACACCATATATTTT
.	.	TRBJ2-1	TRBV2	CASTSRGFFNEQFF	TGTGCCAGCACGTCAAGGGGGTTTTTCAATGAGCAGTTCTTC
.	few	TRBJ2-1	TRBV27	CASSAQGAGDNEQFF	TGTGCCAGCAGTGCCCAGGGGGCGGGGGACAATGAGCAGTTCTTC
TRBD1	.	TRBJ1-1	TRBV7-9	CASSPTGTEYTEAFF	TGTGCCAGCAGCCCCACCGGGACAGAATACACTGAAGCTTTCTTT
.	.	TRBJ2-7	TRBV5-4	CASSSNGAYEQYF	TGTGCCAGCAGCTCCAACGGAGCCTACGAGCAGTACTTC
TRBD1	.	TRBJ1-2	TRBV7-9	CASSQDRAGYGYTF	TGTGCCAGCAGCCAGGACAGGGCGGGCTATGGCTACACCTTC
.	.	TRBJ2-3	TRBV11-2	CASSWVPGDTQYF	TGTGCCAGCAGTTGGGTTCCAGGAGATACGCAGTATTTT
TRBD2	.	TRBJ2-3	TRBV6-4	CASSETSGGADTQYF	TGTGCCAGCAGTGAGACTAGCGGGGGGGCAGATACGCAGTATTTT
TRBD1	.	TRBJ2-7	TRBV6-5	CASTPGTGHRAEQYF	TGTGCCAGCACTCCTGGGACAGGGCATAGGGCCGAGCAGTACTTC
.	.	TRBJ1-5	TRBV7-8	CASYPSDRQGQPQHF	TGTGCCAGCTACCCATCCGACAGGCAGGGTCAGCCCCAGCATTTT
TRBD2	.	TRBJ2-1	TRBV5-6	CASSHLSGGPGNEQFF	TGTGCCAGCAGTCACCTTAGCGGGGGGCCTGGCAATGAGCAGTTCTTC
.	.	TRBJ1-2	TRBV7-9	CASSLGGFCGYTF	TGTGCCAGCAGCTTAGGAGGGTTTTGCGGCTACACCTTC
.	.	TRBJ2-7	TRBV5-4	CASSSESYEQYF	TGTGCCAGCAGCTCCGAATCCTACGAGCAGTACTTC
.	.	TRBJ2-5	TRBV15	CATSRDGGTQYF	TGTGCCACCAGCAGAGATGGAGGGACCCAGTACTTC
TRBD2	.	TRBJ2-5	TRBV4-3	CASSQDRASGGETQYF	TGCGCCAGCAGCCAAGATAGGGCTAGCGGGGGGGAGACCCAGTACTTC
TRBD2	.	TRBJ2-7	TRBV5-1	CASSILAGASYEQYF	TGCGCCAGCAGCATACTAGCGGGGGCCAGCTACGAGCAGTACTTC
.	.	TRBJ1-1	TRBV7-9	CASSMGHQNTEAFF	TGTGCCAGCAGCATGGGACATCAGAACACTGAAGCTTTCTTT
.	few	TRBJ1-3	TRBV5-1	CASSDGRSGNTIYF	TGCGCCAGCAGCGATGGCCGCTCTGGAAACACCATATATTTT
TRBD1	.	TRBJ2-3	TRBV4-3	CASSQEWDRDITDTQYF	TGCGCCAGCAGCCAAGAGTGGGACAGGGATATCACAGATACGCAGTATTTT
TRBD1	few	TRBJ1-6	TRBV7-2	CASSLGGTEDDSPLHF	TGTGCCAGCAGCTTAGGTGGGACAGAGGATGATTCACCCCTCCACTTT
.	.	TRBJ2-7	TRBV2	CAGSMDGERVYEQYF	TGTGCCGGGTCGATGGACGGGGAGCGAGTCTACGAGCAGTACTTC
TRBD1	.	TRBJ1-2	TRBV7-2	CASSTRTGEGHGYTF	TGTGCCAGCAGCACACGGACAGGGGAAGGACATGGCTACACCTTC